This T cell receptor (beta chain) was recorded in a study of T cells in Graves' hyperthyroidism and ophthalmopathy. The V and J ends lost 5 bases and 7 bases respectively, with 15 bases between them. This CDR3 is 15 amino acids long. The germline V gene has CDR1 SEHNR and CDR2 FQNEAQ (reference sequence). TCR beta CDR3 regions were amplified from RNA transcripts. TCR CDR3 underwent first-round RT-PCR with the HTBI primer set. TCRdb called the multiplex PCR reads again in MiXCR, with one record for every CDR3 protein. The sample includes approximately 640,000 distinct CDR3 sequences, 45% seen only once; the top ten take less than 9%. Study-wide points: Ophthalmopathy cases were set apart from stable hyperthyroidism by a 13 V-J model. Most clonotypes expanded in the thyroid (above 0.001) were also present in blood.

Patients were excluded because of uncontrolled infection, other autoimmune disease, pregnancy or lactation. Notes on this clonotype: What it binds is not known.

The sequence was collected from an adult man with Graves' disease, either hyperthyroidism or ophthalmopathy (not recorded which). Sample: peripheral blood or thyroid tissue (not recorded which). This sequence joins TRBV7-9 and TRBJ1-6; tentatively, D is TRBD1 (6 bases). The DNA for the CDR3 is TGTGCCAGCAGCGTACAACAGGGTCAGAATTCACCCCTCCACTTT. Encoded protein: CASSVQQGQNSPLHF.